The 31 T cell receptor beta chains below all came from one sample that was sequenced in a study of cytomegalovirus exposure and HLA in healthy donors. The PCR had 60 Vbeta and 13 Jbeta primers. The assay was immunoSEQ multiplex PCR, and TCRdb's table has in-frame clones only and misses some. The profile covers approximately 100,000 clones, with over 70% appearing a single time and less than 3% taken by the ten largest. Sequencing was performed on PBMCs. These receptors were collected from a male donor in good health and CMV-seropositive.

CDR3 DNA: TGTGCCAGCAGTGAATGGGGGCGTTATAGCAATCAGCCCCAGCATTTT. It translates to CASSEWGRYSNQPQHF. The gene calls are TRBV6-1 and TRBJ1-5; a weak D match, TRBD1 (6 bases). V was trimmed by 2 bases and J by 0 bases, leaving 11 bases between them. Germline V lookup: CDR1 MNHNS, CDR2 SASEGT. The CDR3 is 16 residues long.

This chain joins TRBV4-1 and TRBJ2-3, with 11 bases lining up with TRBD2. Germline CDR1 MGHRA, CDR2 YSYEKL. Trimming cost V 1 base and J 5 bases; bases outside gene matches: 5. This CDR3 is 16 amino acids long. The CDR3 reads CASSQGVAGGQDTQYF. CDR3 nucleotide sequence: TGCGCCAGCAGCCAAGGGGTAGCGGGGGGGCAAGATACGCAGTATTTT.

V and J are TRBV7-8 and TRBJ2-7, with 12 positions matching TRBD2. In germline, CDR1 is SGHVS, CDR2 FQNEAQ. The CDR3 has 15 amino acids. V trimming: 5 bases; J trimming: 3 bases; junction bases outside the gene matches: 5. This chain's CDR3 is CASSRTSGARYEQYF. In nucleotides, the CDR3 is TGTGCCAGCAGCCGGACTAGCGGGGCCCGCTACGAGCAGTACTTC. The whole variable domain, filled in from reference TRBV7-8 and TRBJ2-7, reads GAGVSQSPRYKVAKRGQDVALRCDPISGHVSLFWYQQALGQGPEFLTYFQNEAQLDKSGLPSDRFFAERPEGSVSTLKIQRTQQEDSAVYLCASSRTSGARYEQYFGPGTRLTVT.

This clone showed up just a few times. The J gene is TRBJ1-6, the V gene TRBV5-8, with 9 bases identical to TRBD1. This CDR3 has 15 residues. CDR1 SGHTS and CDR2 YDEGEE come from the germline V gene. J was trimmed by 7 bases and V by 4 bases; bases with no gene match: 6. CDR3 region: CASSGDRAANSPLHF. CDR3 DNA sequence: TGTGCCAGCAGCGGGGACAGGGCAGCCAATTCACCCCTCCACTTT.

The chain uses TRBV2 and TRBJ1-4, with TRBD1 matching 8 bases. This CDR3 spans 15 amino acids. Per the germline V gene, CDR1 is SNHLY and CDR2 is FYNNEI. V shed 6 bases, J shed 7 bases, and the junction held 10 bases outside the gene matches. DNA for the CDR3: TGTGCCAGCAGGGCGGCAGGGGGCAGTGGTGAAAAACTGTTTTTT. As protein: CASRAAGGSGEKLFF.

This rearrangement joins TRBV30 to TRBJ1-6; D may be TRBD1 (6 bases). Germline CDR1 is GTSNPN and CDR2 is SVGIG (reference sequence). This CDR3 spans 17 amino acids. Trimming pared 4 bases from V and 1 base from J, leaving 17 bases between. The CDR3 DNA is TGTGCCTGGACCTCGGGGGGCTCTAAGTCCTATAATTCACCCCTCCACTTT. Protein sequence: CAWTSGGSKSYNSPLHF.

The J gene is TRBJ2-7, the V gene TRBV6-1, with 12 bases fitting TRBD2. Germline CDR1 reads MNHNS; CDR2 reads SASEGT. V lost 8 bases and J lost 7; bases outside the gene matches: 6. This CDR3 is built from 13 residues. DNA for the CDR3: TGTGCCAGCCATGGACTAGCGGGAAGGGAGCAGTACTTC. Encoded protein: CASHGLAGREQYF.

The CDR3 sequence is CASSLGAREQYF. The CDR3 DNA is TGTGCCAGCAGCTTGGGGGCCCGCGAGCAGTACTTC. The chain is built from TRBV7-2 and TRBJ2-7; a weak D match, TRBD1 (6 bases). This CDR3 comprises 12 residues. In germline, CDR1 is SGHTA, CDR2 FQGNSA. V lost 3 bases and J lost 6, with 9 bases in between.

This clone was detected only a few times. This chain connects TRBV6-5 to TRBJ1-1; 7 positions agree with TRBD1. This CDR3 spans 14 amino acids. After removal of 0 bases from V and 4 bases from J, the junction contained 2 bases not matched to a gene. Germline values: CDR1 MNHEY, CDR2 SVGAGI. The CDR3 spells CASSYSEGATEAFF. DNA of the CDR3: TGTGCCAGCAGTTACTCGGAGGGGGCCACTGAAGCTTTCTTT.

The chain employs TRBV5-1 and TRBJ1-6, with D perhaps TRBD1 (6 bases). The CDR3 covers 17 residues. Per the germline V gene, CDR1 is SGHRS and CDR2 is YFSETQ. The V and J ends lost 0 bases and 3 bases respectively, with 13 bases between them. In DNA form, the CDR3 reads TGCGCCAGCAGCTTGGCTGGGGGCGCGGTCTATAATTCACCCCTCCACTTT. Encoded protein: CASSLAGGAVYNSPLHF. Variable domain in full (rest from reference TRBV5-1 and TRBJ1-6): KAGVTQTPRYLIKTRGQQVTLSCSPISGHRSVSWYQQTPGQGLQFLFEYFSETQRNKGNFPGRFSGRQFSNSRSEMNVSTLELGDSALYLCASSLAGGAVYNSPLHFGNGTRLTVT.

The chain has TRBV11-2 and TRBJ2-7; TRBD2 is a possible D gene (5 bases). V was clipped by 7 bases and J by 5 bases, with 15 bases between them. CDR1 SGHAT and CDR2 FQNNGV come from the germline V gene. The CDR3 covers 13 residues. CDR3 loop: CASIVTGSHEQYF. CDR3 nucleotides: TGTGCCAGCATCGTAACGGGGTCCCACGAGCAGTACTTC.

V usage is TRBV27 and J usage is TRBJ1-2; D is possibly TRBD1 (5 bases). This CDR3 spans 15 amino acids. V lost 2 bases to trimming and J lost 0 bases, with 10 bases between them. The germline CDR1 and CDR2 sequences are MNHEY and SMNVEV (reference sequence). The DNA of the CDR3 is TGTGCCAGCAGTTTAAGCAGGGTCCCTAACTATGGCTACACCTTC. Its translation is CASSLSRVPNYGYTF.

This clone has just a few counts. The chain employs TRBV28 and TRBJ2-2, with no clear D. This CDR3 has 20 amino acids. In germline, CDR1 is MDHEN, CDR2 SYDVKM. Trimming took off 6 bases at V and 4 bases at J, with 30 bases between the two ends. This CDR3 is CASSPSVSIGGTRGTGELFF. CDR3 nucleotide sequence: TGTGCCAGCAGCCCTTCAGTCTCTATCGGTGGCACTCGAGGCACCGGGGAGCTGTTTTTT.

This chain links TRBV27 with TRBJ1-2; no definite D call. V was trimmed by 2 bases and J by 0 bases, leaving 7 bases between them. The length of the CDR3 is 14 residues. Germline V gives CDR1 MNHEY, CDR2 SMNVEV (reference sequence). The CDR3 DNA is TGTGCCAGCAGTTTACGGGGTTCTAACTATGGCTACACCTTC. Its protein is CASSLRGSNYGYTF.

The V and J genes are TRBV29-1 and TRBJ2-7, with 7 bases aligning to TRBD2. Germline-derived CDR1 and CDR2 are SQVTM and ANQGSEA. After removal of 7 bases from V and 7 bases from J, the junction contained 16 bases not matched to a gene. CDR3 size: 14 residues. CDR3 residues: CSAGGDSGRGEQYF. The CDR3 coding sequence is TGCAGCGCTGGGGGGGACTCCGGGCGAGGAGAGCAGTACTTC.

CDR3 residues: CASDDRLNEKLFF. The CDR3 DNA reads TGTGCCAGCGATGACAGACTTAATGAAAAACTGTTTTTT. V is TRBV28 and J is TRBJ1-4; possibly TRBD1 for D (5 bases). Germline CDR1 MDHEN, CDR2 SYDVKM. The CDR3 is 13 residues long. V was pared by 8 bases and J by 4 bases, with 11 bases between.

This sequence joins TRBV25-1 and TRBJ1-4; D gene unclear. V gave up 3 bases and J gave up 0 bases, with 5 bases separating them. The CDR3 is 14 residues long. The germline V gene has CDR1 MGHDK and CDR2 SYGVNS. CDR3 DNA sequence: TGTGCCAGCAGTGACCCAGCAACTAATGAAAAACTGTTTTTT. Protein sequence: CASSDPATNEKLFF.

The chain combines TRBV20-1 with TRBJ1-2; D unclear. V was cut by 3 bases and J by 5 bases, with 7 bases left in between. Germline-derived CDR1 and CDR2 are DFQATT and SNEGSKA (reference sequence). The CDR3 loop spans 11 amino acids. The CDR3 here is CSAREGYGYTF. The CDR3 DNA is TGCAGTGCTAGGGAGGGATATGGCTACACCTTC.

This clone has more than one count but fewer than ten. J is TRBJ1-6 and V is TRBV10-1, with D possibly TRBD1 on 6 matching bases. This CDR3 has 17 residues. Trimming removed 0 bases at V and 4 bases at J, with 13 bases between. Germline V gene sequence: CDR1 WNHNN, CDR2 SYGVQD (reference sequence). The DNA for the CDR3 is TGCGCCAGCAGTGAGTCAAGAGGGGGATCATATAATTCACCCCTCCACTTT. Translating gives CASSESRGGSYNSPLHF.

The V gene is TRBV30, the J gene TRBJ1-2, with a tentative D call TRBD1 (5 bases). Germline CDR1 is GTSNPN and CDR2 is SVGIG (reference sequence). V was pared by 6 bases and J by 0 bases, with 11 bases between. The CDR3 is 13 residues long. CDR3 nucleotides: TGTGCCTGCACAGGAGTAACTAACTATGGCTACACCTTC. As protein: CACTGVTNYGYTF.

This clone was counted only a few times. V gene TRBV6-5 combines with J gene TRBJ2-4, with D perhaps TRBD1 (5 bases). The CDR3 contains 12 residues. Trimming removed 5 bases from V and 12 bases from J, with 14 bases in between. Germline CDR1 reads MNHEY; CDR2 reads SVGAGI. This CDR3 is CASSESGPPQYF. CDR3 DNA sequence: TGTGCCAGCAGTGAATCAGGGCCTCCTCAGTACTTC.

This clone was counted between two and nine times. The rearrangement links TRBV19 to TRBJ1-6, with 10 bases that match TRBD1. Trimming removed 4 bases from V and 0 bases from J; junction bases left unmatched: 0. The CDR3 loop spans 16 amino acids. The germline gives CDR1 LNHDA, CDR2 SQIVND (reference sequence). CDR3 in amino acids: CASSRDRGSYNSPLHF. The DNA of the CDR3 is TGTGCCAGTAGTAGGGACAGGGGCTCCTATAATTCACCCCTCCACTTT. Variable domain in full (rest from reference TRBV19 and TRBJ1-6): DGGITQSPKYLFRKEGQNVTLSCEQNLNHDAMYWYRQDPGQGLRLIYYSQIVNDFQKGDIAEGYSVSREKKESFPLTVTSAQKNPTAFYLCASSRDRGSYNSPLHFGNGTRLTVT.

The CDR3 DNA reads as TGTGCCAGCTCACCTAGCGGGGGCGTCTCCTACGAGCAGTACTTC. Its protein is CASSPSGGVSYEQYF. The chain employs TRBV18 and TRBJ2-7; TRBD2 matches 9 bases. Germline CDR1 and CDR2: KGHSH and LQKENI. This CDR3 has 15 amino acids. Trimming removed 3 bases from V and 0 bases from J; junction bases left unmatched: 3.

The genes are TRBV7-3 and TRBJ2-3; a weak D match, TRBD2 (7 bases). The CDR3 has 15 amino acids. Germline V gives CDR1 SGHTA, CDR2 FQGTGA. The V end lost 2 bases, the J end lost 6 bases, and 15 bases lay between the germline ends. CDR3 nucleotide sequence: TGTGCCAGCAGCTTAGTGGGGGGGGCACGGGATACGCAGTATTTT. Translated, it gives CASSLVGGARDTQYF.

A few counts support this clone. The chain links TRBV5-6 to TRBJ1-1; D possibly corresponds to TRBD1 (6 bases). The CDR3 covers 15 residues. Germline V CDR1 and CDR2: SGHDT, YYEEEE. V was cut by 0 bases and J by 1 base, with 10 bases left in between. CDR3: CASSLVGTPNTEAFF. In nucleotides, the CDR3 is TGTGCCAGCAGCTTGGTCGGGACACCGAACACTGAAGCTTTCTTT.

This clone was detected only a few times. V and J are TRBV4-2 and TRBJ1-2; TRBD1 agrees at 9 bases. This CDR3 region has 18 residues. V gave up 2 bases and J gave up 4 bases; unmatched junction bases: 14. Germline CDR1 LGHNA, CDR2 YNFKEQ. The CDR3 DNA is TGTGCCAGCAGCCAATCGGTGGGGACAGGGCCTTCTCCCTATGGCTACACCTTC. Its translation is CASSQSVGTGPSPYGYTF.

This rearrangement joins TRBV7-3 to TRBJ2-3, with TRBD1 matching over 9 bases. CDR1 and CDR2 from the germline V gene are SGHTA and FQGTGA. CDR3 length: 16 residues. V lost 4 bases, J lost 0 bases, and 5 bases stayed unmatched. The CDR3 DNA reads TGTGCCAGCAGCTCCACAGGGGGCGTAAGCACAGATACGCAGTATTTT. Translating it yields CASSSTGGVSTDTQYF. The entire variable domain, with the rest obtained from reference TRBV7-3 and TRBJ2-3, is as follows: GAGVSQTPSNKVTEKGKYVELRCDPISGHTALYWYRQSLGQGPEFLIYFQGTGAADDSGLPNDRFFAVRPEGSVSTLKIQRTERGDSAVYLCASSSTGGVSTDTQYFGPGTRLTVL.

The rearrangement links TRBV6-5 to TRBJ2-5; 7 nucleotides match TRBD1. The V gene's germline CDR1 is MNHEY and CDR2 SVGAGI. V shed 5 bases, J shed 5 bases, and the junction held 5 bases outside the gene matches. The CDR3 has 13 residues. This CDR3 is CASSRDRGETQYF. In DNA, the CDR3 is TGTGCCAGCAGTAGGGACAGAGGGGAGACCCAGTACTTC.

The chain employs TRBV4-2 and TRBJ2-7; 13 bases line up with TRBD2. Germline V lookup: CDR1 LGHNA, CDR2 YNFKEQ. Germline trimming cut 4 bases from V and 2 bases from J; bases unmatched to any gene: 5. The CDR3 covers 16 residues. The CDR3 is CASSPRGTSGTYEQYF. Written as DNA, the CDR3 is TGTGCCAGCAGCCCCAGGGGGACTAGCGGGACCTACGAGCAGTACTTC.

The chain recombines TRBV4-2 with TRBJ1-1; the match to TRBD1 covers 9 bases. Germline CDR1 and CDR2: LGHNA and YNFKEQ. This CDR3 has 18 residues. After removal of 0 bases from V and 7 bases from J, the junction contained 15 bases not matched to a gene. In DNA form, the CDR3 reads TGTGCCAGCAGCCAAGAAGTGAGGGGACAGGGACGACGAGGTGAAGCTTTCTTT. It yields the protein CASSQEVRGQGRRGEAFF.

The chain joins TRBV28 to TRBJ1-2, with no clear D. The V and J ends lost 6 bases and 4 bases respectively, with 12 bases between them. Germline CDR1 reads MDHEN; CDR2 reads SYDVKM. This CDR3 is 13 amino acids long. The CDR3 DNA sequence: TGTGCCAGCAGGACTAGGAGTTCCTATGGCTACACCTTC. Its translation: CASRTRSSYGYTF.